One and the same sample provided the 14 T cell receptor beta chains below, sequenced in a study of blood T cell repertoires in COVID-19. Using immunoSEQ multiplex PCR, the repertoire was profiled, and TCRdb retains in-frame clones only, with some absent. The repertoire holds some 370,000 clones, with approximately 87% as singletons. The sample consisted of peripheral blood. The receptor source for this set is a woman under 40 with COVID-19, enrolled during active disease.

The rearrangement uses TRBV7-9 and TRBJ1-1; TRBD1 is a possible D gene (5 bases). V dropped 1 base and J dropped 4 bases, with 16 bases sitting between them. The CDR3 runs to 16 residues. CDR1 and CDR2 (germline): SEHNR, FQNEAQ (reference sequence). The CDR3 loop is CASSLVITGLGTEAFF. CDR3 sequence (DNA): TGTGCCAGCAGCTTAGTGATCACGGGACTCGGCACTGAAGCTTTCTTT.

The chain joins TRBV6-1 to TRBJ2-7; 7 bases align to TRBD1. This CDR3 has 14 residues. V shed 2 bases, J shed 3 bases, and the junction held 4 bases outside the gene matches. Germline V lookup: CDR1 MNHNS, CDR2 SASEGT. CDR3 loop: CASSETQGDYEQYF. CDR3 DNA: TGTGCCAGCAGTGAAACGCAGGGGGACTACGAGCAGTACTTC.

V usage is TRBV6-5 and J usage is TRBJ2-3; D is ambiguous. V lost 0 bases to trimming and J lost 2 bases, with 12 bases between them. Germline V CDR1 and CDR2: MNHEY, SVGAGI. The CDR3 is 16 residues long. CDR3 sequence: CASSYSSGSYTDTQYF. The CDR3 coding sequence is TGTGCCAGCAGTTACTCGTCCGGGTCGTACACAGATACGCAGTATTTT.

The V and J genes are TRBV28 and TRBJ2-1; D unclear. Germline-derived CDR1 and CDR2 are MDHEN and SYDVKM. V was trimmed by 7 bases and J by 0 bases, leaving 10 bases between them. The CDR3 covers 14 residues. The CDR3 region is CASTESSSYNEQFF. CDR3 bases: TGTGCCAGCACCGAGAGTTCCTCCTACAATGAGCAGTTCTTC.

The chain combines TRBV10-3 with TRBJ2-5; D ambiguous. CDR3 size: 17 residues. Trimming shortened V by 6 bases and J by 0 bases, and 20 bases separated the two germline ends. The germline CDR1 and CDR2 sequences are ENHRY and SYGVKD. The CDR3 is CAISDSWVLPNQETQYF. In DNA form, the CDR3 reads TGTGCCATCAGCGATAGTTGGGTACTACCGAACCAAGAGACCCAGTACTTC.

V usage is TRBV5-4 and J usage is TRBJ2-7; TRBD1 agrees at 10 bases. The CDR3 has 15 residues. Germline V gives CDR1 SGHNT, CDR2 YYREEE (reference sequence). Trimming at V came to 0 bases and at J to 2 bases, leaving 2 bases not matched to a gene. The CDR3 DNA is TGTGCCAGCAGCTTGGGCGGGACAGGGGCCTACGAGCAGTACTTC. Translating gives CASSLGGTGAYEQYF.

CDR3 DNA sequence: TGTGCCAGCAGCTTTTCAAGCTCCGGGACAATCCCTCTCGGGACCCAGTACTTC. It encodes CASSFSSSGTIPLGTQYF. This chain links TRBV11-2 with TRBJ2-5; D might be TRBD1 (6 bases). CDR3 size: 18 residues. Germline lookup yields CDR1 SGHAT and CDR2 FQNNGV. Trimming removed 3 bases at V and 7 bases at J, with 27 bases between.

This chain links TRBV30 with TRBJ2-3, with 16 bases that match TRBD2. CDR1 and CDR2 (germline): GTSNPN, SVGIG (reference sequence). The length of the CDR3 is 18 residues. The ends lost 3 bases at V and 3 bases at J; junction bases unmatched: 9. The chain's CDR3 is CAWSDPGLAGGWTDTQYF. The CDR3, as DNA: TGTGCCTGGAGCGACCCGGGACTAGCGGGAGGGTGGACAGATACGCAGTATTTT.

The CDR3 sequence: CAISEEEDTQYF. In nucleotides, the CDR3 is TGTGCCATCAGTGAGGAAGAGGATACGCAGTATTTT. The genes are TRBV10-3 and TRBJ2-3; no definite D call. CDR1 and CDR2 from the germline V gene are ENHRY and SYGVKD. This CDR3 comprises 12 residues. The germline V and J ends were trimmed by 2 bases and 6 bases, with 6 bases remaining between them.

The chain is built from TRBV2 and TRBJ2-2; 9 bases align to TRBD2. Germline CDR1 and CDR2: SNHLY and FYNNEI. V trimming: 5 bases; J trimming: 2 bases; junction bases outside the gene matches: 9. The CDR3 spans 17 residues. CDR3 amino acids: CASSWLVAGANTGELFF. In DNA form, the CDR3 reads TGTGCCAGCAGTTGGCTCGTAGCGGGAGCAAACACCGGGGAGCTGTTTTTT. The whole variable domain, filled in from reference TRBV2 and TRBJ2-2, reads EPEVTQTPSHQVTQMGQEVILRCVPISNHLYFYWYRQILGQKVEFLVSFYNNEISEKSEIFDDQFSVERPDGSNFTLKIRSTKLEDSAMYFCASSWLVAGANTGELFFGEGSRLTVL.

The rearrangement joins TRBV19 to TRBJ2-5, with 8 bases aligning to TRBD2. Germline assignment: CDR1 LNHDA and CDR2 SQIVND (reference sequence). CDR3 length equals 14 residues. The V gene end was trimmed by 5 bases and the J gene end by 4 bases; junction bases not matched to a gene: 6. The CDR3: CASSPPGLGETQYF. In DNA form, the CDR3 reads TGTGCCAGTAGTCCCCCGGGACTAGGAGAGACCCAGTACTTC.

The CDR3 region is CAIGPSRGLGADTQYF. DNA for the CDR3: TGTGCCATCGGTCCGTCCAGGGGGCTTGGTGCAGATACGCAGTATTTT. This sequence joins TRBV10-3 and TRBJ2-3; TRBD1 agrees at 8 bases. J was trimmed by 4 bases and V by 8 bases; bases with no gene match: 14. Per the germline V gene, CDR1 is ENHRY and CDR2 is SYGVKD. This CDR3 region has 16 residues.

This chain's CDR3 is CASSLRGGPHNEQFF. The CDR3 DNA is TGTGCCAGCAGCTTAAGAGGAGGGCCCCATAATGAGCAGTTCTTC. This chain joins TRBV7-3 and TRBJ2-1, with D maybe TRBD2 (6 bases). V lost 1 base to trimming and J lost 7 bases, with 14 bases between them. Looked up from germline, CDR1 is SGHTA and CDR2 is FQGTGA. The length of the CDR3 is 15 residues.

CDR3 protein: CAVHYRGKGSFF. The DNA for the CDR3 is TGTGCCGTCCACTACAGGGGAAAGGGGTCTTTCTTT. The chain joins TRBV28 to TRBJ1-1; TRBD1 matches at 7 bases. The germline V gene has CDR1 MDHEN and CDR2 SYDVKM. This CDR3 region has 12 residues. V lost 11 bases to trimming and J lost 12 bases; unmatched junction nucleotides: 15.